A single sample is the source of the 26 T cell receptor beta chains below, sequenced in a study of CD8 T cell repertoires and HIV-1 epitope variants (dated by TCRdb to 2020 to 2022). These receptors' antigens are unknown. Libraries were prepared through the immunoSEQ multiplex PCR assay. Entries here come from immuneACCESS through TCRdb and include only in-frame sequences with V and J called. Some clones fail to appear in such tables; in the studies checked, an unresolved V gene covers under half of the shortfall, and the cause of the remainder is unknown. The sample table records approximately 3,100 clones; around 73% of these occur just once. The biggest ten clones account for about 42% of the sample. The sequenced material came from cultured CD8+ T cells derived from PBMCs. The receptors originated from a male donor with HIV.

The chain's CDR3 is CASSQRSQDLNEQYF. The CDR3 DNA is TGCGCCAGCAGTCAGCGGAGCCAGGATTTGAACGAGCAGTACTTC. This chain connects TRBV4-1 to TRBJ2-7; a weak D match, TRBD2 (5 bases). Germline V gene lookup returns CDR1 MGHRA and CDR2 YSYEKL. This CDR3 region has 15 residues. Trimming took 6 bases from V and 5 from J, leaving 20 bases between them.

Concerning this clone: One end of the junction is discordant with germline, which a read error may explain. The chain recombines TRBV28 with TRBJ1-1; D is undetermined. The V gene's germline CDR1 is MDHEN and CDR2 SYDVKM. This CDR3 contains 12 residues. The CDR3 sequence is CASTLGPTEAFF. Written as DNA, the CDR3 is TGTGCCAGCACTTTAGGGCCCACTGAAGCTTTCTTT. Drawing the rest from reference TRBV28 and TRBJ1-1, the complete variable domain is DVKVTQSSRYLVKRTGEKVFLECVQDMDHENMFWYRQDPGLGLRLIYFSYDVKMKEKGDIPEGYSVSREKKERFSLILESASTNQTSMYLCASTLGPTEAFFGQGTRLTVV.

The chain is built from TRBV5-1 and TRBJ2-1; D not resolved. Per germline, CDR1 SGHRS and CDR2 YFSETQ. V was trimmed by 0 bases and J by 4 bases, leaving 5 bases between them. This CDR3 comprises 13 residues. This CDR3 is CASSLDSYNEQFF. For the CDR3, the DNA is TGCGCCAGCAGCTTGGACAGTTACAATGAGCAGTTCTTC.

The V and J genes are TRBV28 and TRBJ1-2, with 9 bases fitting TRBD1. CDR1 MDHEN and CDR2 SYDVKM come from the germline V gene. This CDR3 region has 18 residues. V was clipped by 3 bases and J by 8 bases; unmatched bases: 19. The CDR3 loop is CASSFLRDRDIVLGGYTF. The CDR3 bases are TGTGCCAGCAGTTTTTTGCGGGACAGGGACATAGTTTTAGGAGGCTACACCTTC.

The V and J genes are TRBV9 and TRBJ2-7; D unresolved. CDR1 SGDLS and CDR2 YYNGEE come from the germline V gene. The CDR3 runs 13 residues. The V and J ends lost 0 bases and 1 base respectively, with 5 bases between them. The CDR3 loop is CASSVEGSYEQYF. The CDR3 DNA follows: TGTGCCAGCAGCGTAGAAGGGTCCTACGAGCAGTACTTC.

A single count supports this clone. This sequence joins TRBV29-1 and TRBJ2-2, with D perhaps TRBD1 (6 bases). The V and J ends lost 3 bases and 4 bases respectively, with 12 bases between them. This CDR3 is built from 14 residues. CDR1 and CDR2 from the germline V gene are SQVTM and ANQGSEA. CDR3 sequence (DNA): TGCAGCGTTGATTGGGGGCAAGGCACCGGGGAGCTGTTTTTT. Encoded protein: CSVDWGQGTGELFF.

The rearrangement links TRBV19 to TRBJ2-2, with 12 positions matching TRBD2. Germline loops: CDR1 LNHDA, CDR2 SQIVND (reference sequence). V lost 5 bases to trimming and J lost 3 bases; unmatched junction nucleotides: 1. The CDR3 consists of 15 residues. The CDR3 DNA reads as TGTGCCAGTAGTGGGACTAGCGGGTACACCGGGGAGCTGTTTTTT. Its translation: CASSGTSGYTGELFF. Combining the CDR3 with reference TRBV19 and TRBJ2-2 gives the whole variable domain DGGITQSPKYLFRKEGQNVTLSCEQNLNHDAMYWYRQDPGQGLRLIYYSQIVNDFQKGDIAEGYSVSREKKESFPLTVTSAQKNPTAFYLCASSGTSGYTGELFFGEGSRLTVL.

This clone was detected only once. The CDR3 sequence is CASSLSGGLDTGELFF. The CDR3 DNA reads TGTGCCAGCAGCTTAAGTGGGGGGCTCGACACCGGGGAGCTGTTTTTT. The gene calls are TRBV7-3 and TRBJ2-2; either TRBD1 or TRBD2 may fit D (6 bases each). Germline CDR1 SGHTA, CDR2 FQGTGA. The CDR3 consists of 16 residues. The V gene lost 1 base and the J gene lost 3 bases, with 12 bases spanning the gap.

There are a few counts of this clone. The chain uses TRBV19 and TRBJ2-7; the D gene is possibly TRBD1 (6 bases). Trimming stripped 1 base from V and 4 bases from J, with 14 bases between. The CDR3 totals 15 residues. Germline values: CDR1 LNHDA, CDR2 SQIVND (reference sequence). CDR3 sequence (DNA): TGTGCCAGTAGTATAGCTGGGGACACCCTATACGAGCAGTACTTC. This encodes CASSIAGDTLYEQYF.

This clone was seen a handful of times. The chain has TRBV5-5 and TRBJ2-1; 10 nucleotides align to TRBD2. The germline V gene encodes CDR1 SGHKS and CDR2 YYEKEE (reference sequence). Germline trimming cut 4 bases from V and 2 bases from J; bases unmatched to any gene: 6. The CDR3 is 16 residues long. Here the CDR3 reads CASSVAGGPPYNEQFF. The CDR3 bases are TGTGCCAGCAGCGTAGCGGGAGGCCCCCCCTACAATGAGCAGTTCTTC.

The rearrangement joins TRBV5-1 to TRBJ1-4, with 9 bases matching TRBD1. Germline V gene lookup returns CDR1 SGHRS and CDR2 YFSETQ. The CDR3 is made up of 15 amino acids. The V and J ends lost 4 bases and 5 bases, in that order; junction bases with no gene match: 6. The chain's CDR3 is CASSQRTGENEKLFF. The DNA of the CDR3 is TGCGCCAGCAGCCAGAGGACAGGGGAGAATGAAAAACTGTTTTTT.

V gene TRBV7-4 combines with J gene TRBJ2-7; TRBD1 agrees at 7 bases. Germline trimming cut 8 bases from V and 5 bases from J; bases unmatched to any gene: 3. The CDR3 has 11 residues. Germline CDR1 reads SGHVT; CDR2 reads SQSDAQ. Here the CDR3 DNA reads TGTGCCAGCGCAACAGGGGACGAGCAGTACTTC. Translating gives CASATGDEQYF. The whole variable domain, filled in from reference TRBV7-4 and TRBJ2-7, reads GAGVSQSPRYKVAKRGRDVALRCDSISGHVTLYWYRQTLGQGSEVLTYSQSDAQRDKSGRPSGRFSAERPERSVSTLKIQRTEQGDSAVYLCASATGDEQYFGPGTRLTVT.

The CDR3 region has the DNA TGTGCCAGCAGCCCTGAGACAGGGGGTTATTACAATGAGCAGTTCTTC. Translating gives CASSPETGGYYNEQFF. This chain joins TRBV9 and TRBJ2-1; 9 bases align to TRBD1. The CDR3 loop spans 16 amino acids. Unmatched junction bases numbered 9, after V lost 4 bases and J lost 4 bases. Germline V gene lookup returns CDR1 SGDLS and CDR2 YYNGEE.

This clone was seen just once. The rearrangement joins TRBV28 to TRBJ2-1, with D possibly being TRBD2 (6 bases). The CDR3 extends over 14 amino acids. Trimming removed 2 bases at V and 4 bases at J, with 9 bases between. CDR1 is MDHEN and CDR2 is SYDVKM in the germline V gene. This CDR3 reads CASSLTSLYNEQFF. Here the CDR3 DNA reads TGTGCCAGCAGTTTAACTAGCTTGTACAATGAGCAGTTCTTC. The complete variable domain, with remaining parts taken from reference TRBV28 and TRBJ2-1, reads DVKVTQSSRYLVKRTGEKVFLECVQDMDHENMFWYRQDPGLGLRLIYFSYDVKMKEKGDIPEGYSVSREKKERFSLILESASTNQTSMYLCASSLTSLYNEQFFGPGTRLTVL.

J is TRBJ2-1 and V is TRBV2; maybe TRBD2 (5 bases). CDR3 length equals 13 residues. Germline V gives CDR1 SNHLY, CDR2 FYNNEI. Trimming shortened V by 9 bases and J by 10 bases, and 19 bases separated the two germline ends. CDR3 sequence reads: CASRSLDSPEQFF. Here the CDR3 DNA reads TGTGCCAGTCGGTCCCTGGACTCACCCGAGCAGTTCTTC.

CDR3 coding DNA: TGTGCCAGCAGCTTAGTGGGCGGGGGTGCCTACGAGCAGTACTTC. The encoded protein is CASSLVGGGAYEQYF. The V call is TRBV7-9, the J call TRBJ2-7, with 7 bases lining up with TRBD2. With 1 base clipped from V and 2 bases from J, the junction kept 5 bases outside the gene matches. The germline CDR1 and CDR2 sequences are SEHNR and FQNEAQ (reference sequence). The CDR3 runs 15 residues. The whole variable domain, remainder taken from reference TRBV7-9 and TRBJ2-7, is DTGVSQNPRHKITKRGQNVTFRCDPISEHNRLYWYRQTLGQGPEFLTYFQNEAQLEKSRLLSDRFSAERPKGSFSTLEIQRTEQGDSAMYLCASSLVGGGAYEQYFGPGTRLTVT.

This chain links TRBV6-4 with TRBJ1-1; the match to TRBD1 covers 9 bases. Germline V gene data show CDR1 as MRHNA and CDR2 as SNTAGT. V was clipped by 9 bases and J by 0 bases; unmatched bases: 8. The CDR3 has 15 amino acids. CDR3 sequence reads: CARLRDRDLNTEAFF. The CDR3 DNA reads as TGTGCCAGGTTACGGGACAGGGACCTGAACACTGAAGCTTTCTTT.

V is TRBV30 and J is TRBJ2-2; 7 nucleotides match TRBD1. Losses at the gene ends were 2 bases for V and 5 bases for J; bases not matched to a gene: 8. The CDR3 totals 15 residues. The germline V gene encodes CDR1 GTSNPN and CDR2 SVGIG (reference sequence). Here the CDR3 DNA reads TGTGCCTGGAGTATGAAAGGGGGCAATACCGGGGAGCTGTTTTTT. This gives the protein CAWSMKGGNTGELFF.

The V call is TRBV6-5, the J call TRBJ2-1; no clear D. Germline CDR1 MNHEY, CDR2 SVGAGI. The V and J ends lost 4 bases and 8 bases respectively, with 9 bases between them. CDR3 length: 12 residues. DNA for the CDR3: TGTGCCAGCAGTTCTGGGTGGGATGAGCAGTTCTTC. It translates to CASSSGWDEQFF.

The chain uses TRBV30 and TRBJ2-1, with 11 bases lining up with TRBD2. Trimming cost V 3 bases and J 4 bases; bases outside gene matches: 5. The CDR3 contains 15 residues. The germline V gene has CDR1 GTSNPN and CDR2 SVGIG (reference sequence). CDR3: CAWSPTSGGYNEQFF. Here the CDR3 DNA reads TGTGCCTGGAGCCCCACTAGCGGGGGTTACAATGAGCAGTTCTTC.

The V and J genes are TRBV7-3 and TRBJ1-2, with D unresolved. The CDR3 loop spans 14 amino acids. V was cut by 1 base and J by 4 bases, with 10 bases left in between. In germline, CDR1 is SGHTA, CDR2 FQGTGA. The CDR3 protein is CASSLSENSYGYTF. The CDR3 region has the DNA TGTGCCAGCAGCTTAAGCGAAAACAGCTATGGCTACACCTTC.

The CDR3 DNA sequence: TGTGCCAGCAGCCAAGCCTTACGACTCCTTTCCTACAATGAGCAGTTCTTC. Translation: CASSQALRLLSYNEQFF. The chain has TRBV14 and TRBJ2-1; D is undetermined. Germline V gene sequence: CDR1 SGHDN, CDR2 FVKESK. Trimming left V 1 base short and J 1 base short, with 14 bases between. The CDR3 covers 17 residues.

The chain is built from TRBV9 and TRBJ2-1; D is ambiguous. The germline V gene has CDR1 SGDLS and CDR2 YYNGEE. This CDR3 is 16 amino acids long. Trimming removed 0 bases at V and 0 bases at J, with 10 bases between. Here the CDR3 reads CASSVGLLSSYNEQFF. The CDR3 bases are TGTGCCAGCAGCGTAGGGCTCCTCAGCTCCTACAATGAGCAGTTCTTC.

V and J are TRBV6-5 and TRBJ2-1; TRBD1 agrees at 9 bases. The junction had 6 bases not matched to a gene; V was cut back by 5 bases and J by 4 bases. There are 15 residues in the CDR3. Germline loops: CDR1 MNHEY, CDR2 SVGAGI. DNA for the CDR3: TGTGCCAGCAGTCCTACAGGGGGCGGATACAATGAGCAGTTCTTC. The encoded protein is CASSPTGGGYNEQFF.

This clone qualifies as medium-sized. The chain links TRBV27 to TRBJ2-7; either TRBD1 or TRBD2 may fit D (5 bases each). Germline V gene lookup returns CDR1 MNHEY and CDR2 SMNVEV (reference sequence). With 0 bases removed from V and 0 bases from J, the gap between germline ends came to 12 bases. The CDR3 has 16 residues. The CDR3 sequence: CASSLSVGTYSYEQYF. DNA for the CDR3: TGTGCCAGCAGTTTATCGGTTGGGACGTACTCCTACGAGCAGTACTTC.

The rearrangement uses TRBV19 and TRBJ2-1, with D perhaps matching TRBD1 (5 bases). V was clipped by 7 bases and J by 4 bases, with 8 bases between them. CDR1 LNHDA and CDR2 SQIVND come from the germline V gene (reference sequence). This CDR3 region has 12 residues. The CDR3 nucleotides read TGTGCCAGTAAGACAGATTACAATGAGCAGTTCTTC. Protein: CASKTDYNEQFF.